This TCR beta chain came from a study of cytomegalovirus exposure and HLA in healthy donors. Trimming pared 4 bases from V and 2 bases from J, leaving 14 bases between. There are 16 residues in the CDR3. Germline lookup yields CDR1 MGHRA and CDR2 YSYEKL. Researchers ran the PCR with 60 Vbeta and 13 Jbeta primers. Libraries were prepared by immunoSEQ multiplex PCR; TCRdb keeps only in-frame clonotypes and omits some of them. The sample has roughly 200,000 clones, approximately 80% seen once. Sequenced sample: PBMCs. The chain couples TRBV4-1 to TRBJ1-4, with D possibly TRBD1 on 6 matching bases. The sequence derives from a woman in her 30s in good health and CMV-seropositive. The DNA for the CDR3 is TGCGCCAGCAGCCCGGGGGGGCAGCAGACTAATGAAAAACTGTTTTTT. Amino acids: CASSPGGQQTNEKLFF.